The present T cell receptor beta chain was sequenced within a study of brain T cells in children with intractable seizures. This table comes from immunoSEQ multiplex PCR, and its TCRdb copy is limited to in-frame clones, with some not included. The data contain hundreds of thousands of clones, 93% of them seen just once; the ten biggest clones take up approximately 5%. The V end lost 1 base, the J end lost 4 bases, and 4 bases lay between the germline ends. Germline CDR1 and CDR2: SEHNR and FQNEAQ (reference sequence). The CDR3 has 12 residues. On this clone: The antigen remains unidentified.

The time point is: blood from clinic visit 5 months post-surgery; TSC patient then seizure free. Only cases whose brain tissue showed the highest T cell transcript signatures were sequenced. At least one anti-epileptic drug was given before surgery. Points from the study as a whole: Only CDR3 sequence similarity suggested viral specificity, without known HCMV serostatus. Clones missing pre-surgery may reflect undersampling of that blood sample.

The material sequenced was peripheral blood, taken roughly 5 months after surgery. The TCR was taken from a boy in the first two years of life with tuberous sclerosis and intractable seizures. This sequence joins TRBV7-9 and TRBJ1-2; no definite D call. The CDR3 protein is CASSLDSYGYTF. As DNA, the CDR3 is TGTGCCAGCAGCTTAGACAGCTATGGCTACACCTTC.